Presented here are 7 T cell receptor beta chains from one specimen sequenced in a study of shared clonotypes between healthy human individuals. Using immunoSEQ multiplex PCR, the repertoire was profiled, and TCRdb retains in-frame clones only, with some absent. The profile shows 2.5 million or so clones, around 94% of them singletons. The specimen was naive CD4+ T cells sorted from blood. Subset reported: CD45RA+ positively selected. The receptors shown here come from a man aged 18 to 29 in good health.

The chain links TRBV6-5 to TRBJ2-7; 11 nucleotides align to TRBD2. Germline values: CDR1 MNHEY, CDR2 SVGAGI. V trimming: 5 bases; J trimming: 0 bases; junction bases outside the gene matches: 3. The CDR3 spans 15 residues. CDR3 protein: CASSQTSGASYEQYF. CDR3 DNA sequence: TGTGCCAGCAGTCAGACTAGCGGGGCCTCCTACGAGCAGTACTTC.

The chain recombines TRBV30 with TRBJ2-7; D call uncertain. CDR1 is GTSNPN and CDR2 is SVGIG in the germline V gene (reference sequence). V lost 2 bases, J lost 9 bases, and 11 bases lay in between. This CDR3 has 11 residues. CDR3 sequence: CAWSILFGQYF. DNA for the CDR3: TGTGCCTGGAGTATCCTTTTCGGGCAGTACTTC.

This rearrangement joins TRBV1 to TRBJ2-7; the table's D call, TRBD2, has no DNA check behind it. TRBV1 is a documented pseudogene. The CDR3 extends over 16 amino acids. The CDR3: CTSSQEERGISYEQYF. The CDR3 nucleotides read TGCACCAGCAGCCAAGAGGAGCGAGGCATCTCCTACGAGCAGTACTTC.

V usage is TRBV7-2 and J usage is TRBJ1-1, with D unclear. The CDR3 length is 12 residues. V was clipped by 5 bases and J by 4 bases, with 8 bases between them. Per the germline V gene, CDR1 is SGHTA and CDR2 is FQGNSA. The CDR3 DNA sequence: TGTGCCAGCAGCCCGTTCGGCACTGAAGCTTTCTTT. It codes for CASSPFGTEAFF.

This clone has more than one count but fewer than ten. The sample contains more than one DNA sequence encoding this CDR3. The chain links TRBV7-9 to TRBJ1-1; D ambiguous. CDR1 SEHNR and CDR2 FQNEAQ come from the germline V gene (reference sequence). CDR3 length: 13 amino acids. Deletions cut 0 bases from V and 0 bases from J, with 2 bases between. The CDR3 region is CASSLAMNTEAFF. As DNA, the CDR3 is TGTGCCAGCAGCTTAGCAATGAACACTGAAGCTTTCTTT.

This clone was picked up one time. Other DNA sequences from this sample encode an identical CDR3 as well. The genes are TRBV9 and TRBJ2-5, with 8 bases aligning to TRBD2. V lost 0 bases and J lost 1; bases outside the gene matches: 2. Looked up from germline, CDR1 is SGDLS and CDR2 is YYNGEE. The CDR3 extends over 15 amino acids. The chain's CDR3 is CASSVAGGPQETQYF. The CDR3 DNA sequence: TGTGCCAGCAGCGTAGCGGGGGGGCCCCAAGAGACCCAGTACTTC.

This clone was picked up one time. Other DNA sequences of this sample code for an identical CDR3. The chain links TRBV6-6 to TRBJ2-5; either TRBD1 or TRBD2 may fit D (5 bases each). The ends were cut back, 4 bases at V and 2 bases at J, with 5 bases in the middle. Germline V gene data show CDR1 as MNHNY and CDR2 as SVGAGI (reference sequence). This CDR3 region has 12 residues. The DNA of the CDR3 is TGTGCCAGCAGTTGGGGGCAAGAGACCCAGTACTTC. Translation gives CASSWGQETQYF.